The 8 T cell receptor beta chains given below trace back to one sample, sequenced in a study of PD-L1 blockade in urothelial cancer. Time point meaning: pretreatment peripheral blood. Sequenced by immunoSEQ multiplex PCR; TCRdb stores in-frame clones only, minus some. The repertoire holds about 72,000 clones, with around 86% as singletons. This sample comprised PBMCs, obtained around atezolizumab (anti-PD-L1) treatment. These receptors were obtained from a man in his 60s with urothelial cancer.

The chain joins TRBV10-1 to TRBJ1-5; D unresolved. V was cut by 4 bases and J by 0 bases, with 4 bases left in between. Germline V gene lookup returns CDR1 WNHNN and CDR2 SYGVQD (reference sequence). This CDR3 comprises 13 residues. CDR3 sequence reads: CASSAGSNQPQHF. CDR3 DNA: TGCGCCAGCAGTGCGGGTAGCAATCAGCCCCAGCATTTT.

This sequence joins TRBV7-2 and TRBJ1-6; 8 bases match TRBD1. V shed 4 bases, J shed 7 bases, and the junction held 6 bases outside the gene matches. The germline gives CDR1 SGHTA, CDR2 FQGNSA. The CDR3 contains 15 residues. The CDR3 here is CASSSQGDLNSPLHF. CDR3 DNA sequence: TGTGCCAGCAGCTCACAGGGGGACTTGAATTCACCCCTCCACTTT.

The V gene is TRBV4-1, the J gene TRBJ2-5; TRBD2 matches at 7 bases. V was pared by 0 bases and J by 5 bases, with 12 bases of the junction left unmatched. The CDR3 extends over 17 amino acids. Germline loops: CDR1 MGHRA, CDR2 YSYEKL. CDR3 region: CASSQEGGEGGVETQYF. For the CDR3, the DNA is TGCGCCAGCAGCCAAGAGGGGGGGGAGGGTGGAGTGGAGACCCAGTACTTC.

The chain uses TRBV9 and TRBJ2-1; D call uncertain. From germline, CDR1 is SGDLS and CDR2 YYNGEE. Trimming pared 0 bases from V and 2 bases from J, leaving 9 bases between. CDR3 length: 15 residues. CDR3 residues: CASSVVASPYNEQFF. The CDR3, as DNA: TGTGCCAGCAGCGTAGTGGCTAGTCCCTACAATGAGCAGTTCTTC.

This clone appeared a few times. The chain employs TRBV7-2 and TRBJ1-2, with D perhaps matching TRBD1 (5 bases). This CDR3 contains 13 residues. The germline V gene has CDR1 SGHTA and CDR2 FQGNSA. The V end was cut by 4 bases, the J end by 8 bases, with 14 bases between. The CDR3 sequence is CASSSFRASGYTF. In nucleotides, the CDR3 is TGTGCCAGCAGCTCTTTCAGGGCCTCCGGCTACACCTTC.

This clone was counted between two and nine times. The chain recombines TRBV6-1 with TRBJ2-1; unclear D gene. The V end lost 2 bases, the J end lost 7 bases, and 9 bases lay between the germline ends. This CDR3 has 13 residues. Germline assignment: CDR1 MNHNS and CDR2 SASEGT. The CDR3 sequence is CASSELRFNEQFF. The CDR3 nucleotides read TGTGCCAGCAGTGAACTTCGGTTTAATGAGCAGTTCTTC.

This clone came up once. The junction differs from germline at one of its ends, possibly a read error. The chain has TRBV7-7 and TRBJ2-3, with D unresolved. The CDR3 is made up of 15 amino acids. Per germline, CDR1 SSHAT and CDR2 FNYEAQ (reference sequence). The CDR3 DNA follows: TGTGCTAGCAGCCCCTCCCGGAGAAGCACAGATACGCAGTATTTT. Encoded protein: CASSPSRRSTDTQYF.

The chain employs TRBV5-6 and TRBJ2-3; D may be TRBD1 (5 bases). V dropped 2 bases and J dropped 0 bases, with 13 bases sitting between them. Looked up from germline, CDR1 is SGHDT and CDR2 is YYEEEE. The CDR3 is 16 residues long. DNA of the CDR3: TGTGCCAGCAGCTTAGCTACAGGCACCAGCACAGATACGCAGTATTTT. This gives the protein CASSLATGTSTDTQYF.